This is a list of T cell receptor beta chains from one sample in a study of blood T cells in healthy people across ages. One entry per CDR3 protein, called by TCRdb with MiXCR from the 5' RACE reads. The sample yields 1.5 million to 2 million distinct CDR3 sequences, about 49% seen once. Sequenced: blood. The receptor source for this set is a woman aged 40 to 50 in good health. CDR3s include the opening cysteine and the closing phenylalanine or tryptophan. D genes are given only for firm matches. Clone size is stated in some rows and not others, as once, few, many or a class when expanded.

J: TRBJ2-1
D: TRBD2
size: NA
V: TRBV7-2
CDR3: CASSLKHPLTSGGYNNEQFF
DNA: TGTGCCAGCAGCTTAAAACATCCGCTGACTAGCGGGGGGTATAACAATGAGCAGTTCTTC

J: TRBJ2-3
D: NA
size: NA
V: TRBV20-1
CDR3: CSARDVLVGVRADTQYF
DNA: TGCAGTGCTAGAGACGTACTAGTGGGAGTTAGGGCAGATACGCAGTATTTT

J: TRBJ2-7
D: TRBD1
size: few
V: TRBV7-9
CDR3: CASSSTGTGDEQYF
DNA: TGTGCCAGCAGCTCGACCGGGACAGGGGACGAGCAGTACTTC

J: TRBJ2-5
D: TRBD1
size: once
V: TRBV24-1
CDR3: CATSDQQGGETQYF
DNA: TGTGCCACCAGTGATCAACAGGGGGGAGAGACCCAGTACTTC

J: TRBJ2-4
D: TRBD2
size: NA
V: TRBV7-2
CDR3: CASSFTSGRAKNIQYF
DNA: TGTGCCAGCAGCTTTACTAGCGGGCGAGCCAAAAACATTCAGTACTTC

J: TRBJ1-2
D: NA
size: few
V: TRBV20-1
CDR3: CSATTGANYGYTF
DNA: TGCAGTGCTACGACAGGAGCTAACTATGGCTACACCTTC

J: TRBJ2-5
D: TRBD2
size: few
V: TRBV20-1
CDR3: CSVKTSGDVWTQYF
DNA: TGCAGTGTTAAGACTAGCGGTGACGTTTGGACCCAGTACTTC

J: TRBJ2-4
D: TRBD2
size: NA
V: TRBV20-1
CDR3: CSASGLAVIIAKNIQYF
DNA: TGCAGTGCCTCGGGACTAGCGGTGATCATAGCCAAAAACATTCAGTACTTC

J: TRBJ2-4
D: TRBD2
size: NA
V: TRBV7-8
CDR3: CASRPTGGDIQYF
DNA: TGTGCCAGCAGGCCTACGGGGGGGGACATTCAGTACTTC

J: TRBJ2-1
D: TRBD2
size: NA
V: TRBV5-6
CDR3: CASSFRTSGVYNEQFF
DNA: TGTGCCAGCAGCTTTCGGACTAGCGGGGTCTACAATGAGCAGTTCTTC

J: TRBJ2-1
D: NA
size: few
V: TRBV28
CDR3: CASSSQEQFF
DNA: TGTGCCAGCAGTAGCCAAGAGCAGTTCTTC

J: TRBJ2-5
D: NA
size: few
V: TRBV9
CDR3: CASSVMGQGYQETQYF
DNA: TGTGCCAGCAGCGTAATGGGACAAGGGTACCAAGAGACCCAGTACTTC

J: TRBJ2-5
D: NA
size: NA
V: TRBV7-2
CDR3: CASSVSPTETQYF
DNA: TGTGCCAGCAGCGTTAGTCCTACGGAGACCCAGTACTTC

J: TRBJ2-1
D: NA
size: NA
V: TRBV2
CDR3: CASSVFYNEQFF
DNA: TGTGCCAGCAGTGTCTTCTACAATGAGCAGTTCTTC

J: TRBJ2-5
D: NA
size: few
V: TRBV4-1
CDR3: CASSLRTNVLETQYF
DNA: TGCGCCAGCAGCCTTAGGACCAACGTTCTCGAGACCCAGTACTTC

J: TRBJ2-1
D: NA
size: NA
V: TRBV7-2
CDR3: CASSLPSFNEQFF
DNA: TGTGCCAGCAGCTTACCCAGCTTCAATGAGCAGTTCTTC

J: TRBJ1-2
D: NA
size: NA
V: TRBV20-1
CDR3: CLLIPEDGYTF
DNA: TGCCTTCTCATTCCTGAGGATGGCTACACCTTC

J: TRBJ2-1
D: NA
size: NA
V: TRBV6-2/TRBV6-3
CDR3: CASTRMDNYNEQFF
DNA: TGTGCCAGCACCCGGATGGACAACTACAATGAGCAGTTCTTC

J: TRBJ2-5
D: NA
size: NA
V: TRBV28
CDR3: CASSPGQPQFGTQYF
DNA: TGTGCCAGCAGCCCAGGACAGCCCCAATTTGGGACCCAGTACTTC

J: TRBJ2-5
D: NA
size: NA
V: TRBV7-9
CDR3: CASSLFAHRGRGQETQYF
DNA: TGTGCCAGCAGCTTGTTCGCGCATAGGGGGCGGGGACAAGAGACCCAGTACTTC

J: TRBJ1-1
D: NA
size: once
V: TRBV12-3/TRBV12-4
CDR3: CASSLRGAGTEAFF
DNA: TGTGCCAGCAGTTTGAGGGGGGCTGGTACTGAAGCTTTCTTT

J: TRBJ1-5
D: NA
size: NA
V: TRBV6-2/TRBV6-3
CDR3: CASSSFGNQPQHF
DNA: TGTGCCAGCAGTTCTTTTGGTAATCAGCCCCAGCATTTT

J: TRBJ1-2
D: NA
size: NA
V: TRBV4-3
CDR3: CASSQDRTDTRGYTF
DNA: TGCGCCAGCAGCCAAGATCGGACAGACACTAGGGGCTACACCTTC

J: TRBJ2-5
D: NA
size: few
V: TRBV20-1
CDR3: CSAGRGRRETQYF
DNA: TGCAGTGCTGGACGGGGGCGAAGAGAGACCCAGTACTTC

J: TRBJ1-2
D: NA
size: once
V: TRBV7-9
CDR3: CASSKRQEGYGYTF
DNA: TGTGCCAGCAGCAAAAGACAGGAGGGTTATGGCTACACCTTC

J: TRBJ2-1
D: NA
size: NA
V: TRBV9
CDR3: CASNELGVNEQFF
DNA: TGTGCCAGCAATGAACTAGGTGTCAATGAGCAGTTCTTC

J: TRBJ1-1
D: TRBD1
size: NA
V: TRBV19
CDR3: CASKQGAWTEAFF
DNA: TGTGCCAGCAAACAGGGGGCTTGGACTGAAGCTTTCTTT

J: TRBJ2-6
D: TRBD1
size: NA
V: TRBV5-1
CDR3: CTSSLEGTGGVSGANVLTF
DNA: TGCACCAGCAGCTTGGAGGGGACAGGGGGCGTCTCTGGGGCCAACGTCCTGACTTTC

J: TRBJ2-7
D: NA
size: NA
V: TRBV27
CDR3: CASSLFQSYEQYF
DNA: TGTGCCAGCAGTTTATTCCAGTCCTACGAGCAGTACTTC

J: TRBJ2-5
D: NA
size: NA
V: TRBV29-1
CDR3: CSVGWTVLNEQYF
DNA: TGCAGCGTTGGGTGGACGGTTCTCAATGAGCAGTACTTC

J: TRBJ1-2
D: NA
size: NA
V: TRBV20-1
CDR3: CSAPQSITNYGYTF
DNA: TGCAGTGCTCCCCAGTCGATAACTAACTATGGCTACACCTTC

J: TRBJ2-5
D: TRBD2
size: NA
V: TRBV10-3
CDR3: CAISEWTSGGARETQYF
DNA: TGTGCCATCAGTGAGTGGACTAGCGGGGGGGCCCGTGAGACCCAGTACTTC

J: TRBJ1-1
D: TRBD1
size: NA
V: TRBV5-1
CDR3: CASSERQGYPTEAFF
DNA: TGCGCCAGCAGCGAACGACAGGGCTATCCCACTGAAGCTTTCTTT

J: TRBJ2-3
D: TRBD1
size: once
V: TRBV3-1
CDR3: CASSQDIELGTGSADTQYF
DNA: TGTGCCAGCAGCCAAGATATAGAGTTGGGGACAGGGAGTGCAGATACGCAGTATTTT

J: TRBJ2-3
D: TRBD2
size: NA
V: TRBV7-2
CDR3: CASRSRLAGLADTQYF
DNA: TGTGCCAGCAGATCTCGGCTAGCGGGGCTCGCAGATACGCAGTATTTT

J: TRBJ2-7
D: TRBD1
size: NA
V: TRBV5-6
CDR3: CASSRDRGLSEQYF
DNA: TGTGCCAGCAGCCGTGACAGGGGGCTCAGCGAGCAGTACTTC

J: TRBJ2-3
D: NA
size: NA
V: TRBV27
CDR3: CASSFDLMGTDTQYF
DNA: TGTGCCAGCAGTTTTGACCTAATGGGCACAGATACGCAGTATTTT

J: TRBJ2-3
D: TRBD2
size: once
V: TRBV20-1
CDR3: CSASVLGGANTLYF
DNA: TGCAGTGCTAGTGTGCTCGGGGGGGCAAATACGCTGTATTTT

J: TRBJ2-5
D: NA
size: NA
V: TRBV20-1
CDR3: CSARGRVGRESETQYF
DNA: TGCAGTGCTAGAGGAAGAGTTGGCAGGGAGAGCGAGACCCAGTACTTC

J: TRBJ2-6
D: NA
size: NA
V: TRBV14
CDR3: CASSQDAGLTFYPGANVLTF
DNA: TGTGCCAGCAGCCAAGATGCGGGGCTCACCTTTTACCCCGGGGCCAACGTCCTGACTTTC

J: TRBJ1-2
D: NA
size: NA
V: TRBV15
CDR3: CATSRVRENYGYTF
DNA: TGTGCCACCAGCAGAGTACGGGAGAACTATGGCTACACCTTC

J: TRBJ1-6
D: TRBD1
size: NA
V: TRBV2
CDR3: CASSAVAGTDSPLHF
DNA: TGTGCCAGCAGTGCGGTCGCAGGGACAGATTCACCCCTCCACTTT

J: TRBJ2-5
D: NA
size: NA
V: TRBV20-1
CDR3: CSARDSSGRGQETLYF
DNA: TGCAGTGCTAGAGATAGCTCGGGGCGGGGCCAAGAGACCCTGTACTTC

J: TRBJ1-3
D: NA
size: NA
V: TRBV28
CDR3: CASSPLGGSRGNTIYF
DNA: TGTGCCAGCAGTCCCTTGGGAGGGAGCCGTGGAAACACCATATATTTT

J: TRBJ2-7
D: TRBD1
size: few
V: TRBV12-3/TRBV12-4
CDR3: CASSVRGSDEQYF
DNA: TGTGCCAGCAGTGTCAGGGGGTCCGACGAGCAGTACTTC

J: TRBJ2-4
D: TRBD1
size: NA
V: TRBV7-8
CDR3: CASRQTRTGQAKNIQYF
DNA: TGTGCCAGCAGACAGACCCGGACAGGTCAAGCCAAAAACATTCAGTACTTC

J: TRBJ2-7
D: TRBD1
size: NA
V: TRBV29-1
CDR3: CSVEFQGALEQYF
DNA: TGCAGCGTTGAGTTCCAGGGGGCGCTTGAGCAGTACTTC

J: TRBJ2-3
D: NA
size: few
V: TRBV29-1
CDR3: CSVILAASPDLTQYF
DNA: TGCAGCGTCATATTAGCGGCCTCCCCCGACCTCACGCAGTATTTT

J: TRBJ2-2
D: NA
size: NA
V: TRBV5-1
CDR3: CASSQTPAAGELFF
DNA: TGCGCCAGCAGCCAGACCCCCGCTGCCGGGGAGCTGTTTTTT

J: TRBJ2-7
D: NA
size: NA
V: TRBV27
CDR3: CASKVGYEQYF
DNA: TGTGCCAGCAAGGTGGGCTACGAGCAGTACTTC

J: TRBJ2-7
D: NA
size: few
V: TRBV18
CDR3: CASSRLQGNEQYF
DNA: TGTGCCAGCTCACGCCTGCAGGGGAACGAGCAGTACTTC

J: TRBJ1-2
D: NA
size: NA
V: TRBV4-3
CDR3: CASSQGLIGLHPDYGYTF
DNA: TGCGCCAGCAGCCAAGGGCTCATCGGTCTCCATCCGGACTATGGCTACACCTTC

J: TRBJ2-1
D: NA
size: NA
V: TRBV4-1
CDR3: CASSQTPPEVESYNEQFF
DNA: TGCGCCAGCAGCCAAACGCCCCCGGAAGTGGAGTCCTACAATGAGCAGTTCTTC

J: TRBJ2-1
D: NA
size: NA
V: TRBV7-2
CDR3: CASSPKPGRQSSYNEQFF
DNA: TGTGCCAGCAGCCCTAAGCCGGGCCGACAGAGCTCCTACAATGAGCAGTTCTTC

J: TRBJ2-6
D: NA
size: NA
V: TRBV2
CDR3: CASRPGRGANVLTF
DNA: TGTGCCAGCAGGCCAGGGAGAGGGGCCAACGTCCTGACTTTC